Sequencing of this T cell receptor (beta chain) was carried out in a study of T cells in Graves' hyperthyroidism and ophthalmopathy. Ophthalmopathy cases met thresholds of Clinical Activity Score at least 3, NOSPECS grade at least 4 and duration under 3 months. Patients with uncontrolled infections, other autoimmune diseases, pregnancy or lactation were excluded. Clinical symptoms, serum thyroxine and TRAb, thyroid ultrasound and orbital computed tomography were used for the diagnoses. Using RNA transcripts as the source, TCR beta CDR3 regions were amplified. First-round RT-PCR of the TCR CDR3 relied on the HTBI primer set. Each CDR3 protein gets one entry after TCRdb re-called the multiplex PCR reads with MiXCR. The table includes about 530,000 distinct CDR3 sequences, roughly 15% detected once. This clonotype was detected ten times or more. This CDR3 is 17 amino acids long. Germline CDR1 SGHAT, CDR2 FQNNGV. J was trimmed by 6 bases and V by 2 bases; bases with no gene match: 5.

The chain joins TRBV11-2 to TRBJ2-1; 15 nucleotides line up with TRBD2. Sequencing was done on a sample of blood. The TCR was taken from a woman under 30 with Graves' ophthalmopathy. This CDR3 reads CASSLSGLAGGFNEQFF. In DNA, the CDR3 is TGTGCCAGCAGCTTATCCGGACTAGCGGGAGGGTTCAATGAGCAGTTCTTC.